The present T cell receptor beta chain was sequenced within a study of post-analysis software for immune sequencing data (dated by TCRdb to about 2015). Concerning the study at large: Disease courses on record covered relapsing-remitting, secondary progressive and progressive-relapsing multiple sclerosis, though some patients had no subtype annotation. Patient repertoires were compared against about twelve previously published healthy control repertoires from donors aged roughly 6 to 28 years. A subset of samples was prepared in parallel using single-end sample barcoding, then pooled and co-amplified after Illumina adapter ligation. Broad study findings and their caveats: Strong co-clustering of samples prepared in the same batch was shown by direct clustering with F measure, prompting a batch-effect correction. The multiple sclerosis patient group was slightly younger than the control group. Compared with controls, multiple sclerosis patients had significantly lower normalized Chao1 diversity, a finding suggesting substantial peripheral T-cell clonal expansion. Significantly higher frequencies in patients than in controls were found for five TRBV segments, including TRBV5-6, TRBV5-1 and TRBV20-1.

The CDR3 covers 14 residues, taking in both the cysteine and the phenylalanine. Only the CDR3 part of the read is kept: 42 bases, read in frame from the first base. Here V drops 5 bases and J drops 4 bases, and the junction holds 5 bases not matched to any gene. From a lookup of the germline V gene, CDR1 and CDR2 are SNHLY and FYNNEI. This clonotype was counted only a few times. Its binding antigen is unknown. No much larger clone is present one base from it, and per-base qualities are unavailable. To demonstrate the VDJtools post-analysis software, the study profiled TCR beta repertoires from the peripheral blood of about 13 young patients with multiple sclerosis. The multiple sclerosis patients were children and adolescents between roughly 6 and 16 years of age. To prepare the library, PCR was applied. The reads were generated on an Illumina HiSeq 2500. To reduce PCR and sequencing biases, unique molecular identifiers were incorporated into the TCR beta cDNA libraries. Per 1 to 10 million input T cells, roughly 500,000 cDNA molecules were obtained, such that each molecule approximated one T cell. The patient libraries were prepared and sequenced with the same protocol used for the earlier healthy control dataset. Within a given batch, samples were prepared together, multiplexed and sequenced on the same HiSeq lane. The paper's data handling went like this. MIGEC was used to process the raw barcoded reads, and molecular identifier groups with only a single read were discarded before consensus assembly and CDR3 extraction. Clonotype tables were post-analysed with VDJtools, normalizing diversity by down-sampling all datasets to the smallest sample size. Repertoire overlap clustering matched CDR3 amino acid but not nucleotide sequences to correct batch-related cross-sample contamination. Using fastp trimming at Q25 and MiXCR clonotype assembly, TCRdb reanalyzed the public sequencing data and kept in-frame beta chains. Rows merge per CDR3 protein into single entries with the most common DNA and genes. These V and J calls rely on TCRdb rather than the paper's analysis. A total of approximately 350,000 distinct CDR3 sequences appear in this sample, about a third of them only once. 13% of the sample comes from the top ten.

This clonotype originated in a girl aged 10 to 17 with multiple sclerosis. Sequences were obtained from blood. This receptor chain uses TRBV2 and TRBJ1-5; 7 middle bases align to TRBD1. The DNA reads as follows: TGTGCCAGCAGTACCCGACAGGGAAATCAGCCCCAGCATTTT. Its protein is CASSTRQGNQPQHF.